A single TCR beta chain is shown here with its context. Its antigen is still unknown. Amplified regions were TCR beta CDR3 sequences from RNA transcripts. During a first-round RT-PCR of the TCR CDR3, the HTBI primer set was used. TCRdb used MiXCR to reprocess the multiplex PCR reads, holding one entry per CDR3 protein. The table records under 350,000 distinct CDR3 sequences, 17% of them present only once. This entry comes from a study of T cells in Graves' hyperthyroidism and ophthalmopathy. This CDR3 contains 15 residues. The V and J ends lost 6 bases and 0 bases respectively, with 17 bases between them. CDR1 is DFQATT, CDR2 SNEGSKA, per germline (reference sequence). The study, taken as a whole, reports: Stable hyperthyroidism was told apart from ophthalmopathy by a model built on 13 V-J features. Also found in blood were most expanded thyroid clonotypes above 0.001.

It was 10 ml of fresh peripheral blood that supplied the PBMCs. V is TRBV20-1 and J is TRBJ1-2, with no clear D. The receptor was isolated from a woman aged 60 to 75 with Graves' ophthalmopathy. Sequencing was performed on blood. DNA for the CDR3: TGCAGTGCCTGGGGAAGGCGCTTAGCTAACTATGGCTACACCTTC. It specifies CSAWGRRLANYGYTF.